This T cell receptor (beta chain) is drawn from a study of blood T cell repertoires in COVID-19 (dated by TCRdb to about 2020). Study-level background: The collaborator samples originated in the United States, Italy and Spain and spanned the acute and convalescent phases of COVID-19. The prospective study material was composed of cDNA or gDNA derived from T cells, B-cell-depleted T cells, or PBMCs. The dataset comprised deeply sampled blood TCRbeta repertoires from subjects exposed to, actively infected with, or recovered from COVID-19. A freely available public database, intended as a resource for researchers studying the immune response to SARS-CoV-2, is where the repertoires were released. Samples came from the ongoing ImmuneRACE study (first 160 participants) plus 1,254 subjects from 6 global collaborators. Nearly every sample came with metadata listing a de-identified subject ID, COVID-19 status, age in years and sex. Where available, HLA class I and class II types were obtained from metadata supplied by the sample provider rather than from assay-based typing. What the work shows at the level of the full study, not this receptor alone: How much clinical and demographic metadata was included differed by source and by participant, and the metadata was provided uncurated.

TCRbeta CDR3 regions were amplified from genomic DNA using the immunoSEQ Assay, a bias-controlled multiplex PCR. Per the authors' processing: The number of nucleated cells in each sample was estimated from the amplification of reference gene primers within the assay. Sequence reads were collapsed and filtered to measure the absolute abundance of every unique TCRbeta CDR3 rearrangement. Productive Simpson clonality was computed per sample as the square root of Simpson's diversity index over productive rearrangements. The clones in this table, taken by TCRdb from immuneACCESS, are in-frame only. Not every clone is retained; where verified, under half of the shortfall comes from an unresolved V gene, and the cause of the rest is unknown. V and J calls and clone size follow that table, whereas D and trimming were derived from the DNA. The sample includes 78,000 or so clones, with roughly 86% observed a single time. The ten largest clones add up to 4.9% of the sample.

The collaborating institutions used their own protocols to collect whole blood in K2EDTA tubes. For TCRbeta analysis, collaborator samples were shipped as frozen whole blood, as isolated PBMCs, or as DNA extracted from either sample type. As for this clone: Its antigen has not been determined. One base away there is no much larger clone; base qualities are not given.

From a lookup of the germline V gene (reference sequence), CDR1 and CDR2 are LGHDT and YNNKEL. The CDR3 runs 16 residues from the cysteine to the phenylalanine. The only DNA kept is the CDR3, 48 bases in frame from the first base. V and J are truncated by 5 bases and 6 bases respectively, leaving an intervening sequence of 23 bases. Here the chain combines TRBV3-1 (or the pseudogene TRBV3-2) and TRBJ2-7; TRBD2 could be the D gene, as 6 bases match. The sample was peripheral blood. The receptor comes from a man aged 45 to 65 with active or convalescent COVID-19. In nucleotides, the sequence is TGTGCCAGCAGCGGACGCTCCGGGACTCCCCTTGGCGAGCAGTACTTC. Translated, this gives CASSGRSGTPLGEQYF.